These 31 T cell receptor beta chains originate from one sample sequenced in a study of cytotoxic CD8 clonotypes in ibrutinib-treated CLL. The table came from immunoSEQ multiplex PCR; TCRdb's copy has only in-frame clones and leaves some out. The sample lists roughly 300,000 clones; roughly three quarters were seen once. The sample in question was PBMCs, obtained at disease progression, from a patient treated with ibrutinib. The receptors originated from a human donor with chronic lymphocytic leukemia.

The genes are TRBV18 and TRBJ2-7, with 10 bases that match TRBD1. Looked up from germline, CDR1 is KGHSH and CDR2 is LQKENI. Trimming removed 6 bases from V and 7 bases from J; junction bases left unmatched: 12. The CDR3 covers 15 residues. DNA for the CDR3: TGTGCCAGCTCGACCGGGACAGGGGTGCACTTGGAGCAGTACTTC. Amino acids: CASSTGTGVHLEQYF.

The gene calls are TRBV10-3 and TRBJ2-3; 8 nucleotides match TRBD1. Germline CDR1 and CDR2: ENHRY and SYGVKD. CDR3 length equals 16 residues. V shed 8 bases and J 5 bases; nucleotides not matched to a gene: 15. The CDR3 loop reads CAIQRTGQINLDTQYF. CDR3 sequence (DNA): TGTGCCATCCAGAGGACAGGGCAAATTAACTTAGATACGCAGTATTTT.

The chain employs TRBV28 and TRBJ2-3, with D maybe TRBD1 (6 bases). The CDR3 runs 13 residues. Looked up from germline, CDR1 is MDHEN and CDR2 is SYDVKM. V lost 8 bases and J 1 base, leaving 10 bases between the germline ends. The CDR3 coding sequence is TGTGCCAGCTCGAAGGGGGGCACAGATACGCAGTATTTT. It encodes CASSKGGTDTQYF.

V is TRBV19 and J is TRBJ2-1; no reliable D call. Trimming cost V 4 bases and J 5 bases, with 15 bases left between them. Germline loops: CDR1 LNHDA, CDR2 SQIVND (reference sequence). The CDR3 totals 15 residues. The CDR3 is CASSTGLELHNEQFF. The CDR3 DNA is TGTGCCAGTAGTACCGGGCTAGAGCTTCACAATGAGCAGTTCTTC.

V is TRBV20-1 and J is TRBJ2-7; D might be TRBD2 (6 bases). The CDR3 is made up of 11 amino acids. Germline lookup yields CDR1 DFQATT and CDR2 SNEGSKA (reference sequence). The V end was cut by 6 bases, the J end by 3 bases, with 9 bases between. The CDR3: CSAGLIYEQYF. The CDR3 bases are TGCAGTGCGGGACTCATCTACGAGCAGTACTTC.

This clone was counted once. The chain has TRBV5-6 and TRBJ1-1; no clear D gene. CDR3 length: 14 amino acids. Germline assignment: CDR1 SGHDT and CDR2 YYEEEE. The V end lost 2 bases, the J end lost 1 base, and 9 bases lay between the germline ends. The CDR3 is CASSLLDTNTEAFF. The CDR3 DNA reads TGTGCCAGCAGCTTACTCGACACGAACACTGAAGCTTTCTTT.

V usage is TRBV7-9 and J usage is TRBJ2-3; D is perhaps TRBD2 (6 bases). Germline CDR1 and CDR2: SEHNR and FQNEAQ (reference sequence). This CDR3 is built from 13 residues. V lost 5 bases and J 6 bases, leaving 12 bases between the germline ends. CDR3 region: CASSPGGADTQYF. For the CDR3, the DNA is TGTGCCAGCAGCCCAGGCGGGGCTGATACGCAGTATTTT. The complete variable domain, with remaining parts taken from reference TRBV7-9 and TRBJ2-3, reads DTGVSQNPRHKITKRGQNVTFRCDPISEHNRLYWYRQTLGQGPEFLTYFQNEAQLEKSRLLSDRFSAERPKGSFSTLEIQRTEQGDSAMYLCASSPGGADTQYFGPGTRLTVL.

This clone was seen a few times. CDR3 nucleotide sequence: TGCGCCAGCAGAGGAGGTAGCAATCAGCCCCAGCATTTT. It codes for CASRGGSNQPQHF. This rearrangement joins TRBV5-1 to TRBJ1-5; no definite D call. CDR3 length: 13 residues. The V and J ends lost 5 bases and 0 bases respectively, with 6 bases between them. The germline V gene has CDR1 SGHRS and CDR2 YFSETQ.

The V call is TRBV5-1, the J call TRBJ1-4; the D gene is possibly TRBD1 (5 bases). Trimming stripped 0 bases from V and 6 bases from J, with 6 bases between. The germline V gene encodes CDR1 SGHRS and CDR2 YFSETQ. The CDR3 is made up of 13 amino acids. CDR3 region: CASSLGRDEKLFF. The DNA of the CDR3 is TGCGCCAGCAGCTTGGGCAGGGATGAAAAACTGTTTTTT.

The V call is TRBV7-3, the J call TRBJ2-6; D is undetermined. V dropped 1 base and J dropped 4 bases, with 8 bases sitting between them. The length of the CDR3 is 15 residues. The V gene's germline CDR1 is SGHTA and CDR2 FQGTGA. The DNA for the CDR3 is TGTGCCAGCAGCTTAATAAGGGCCGGGGCCAACGTCCTGACTTTC. Translating it yields CASSLIRAGANVLTF.

The rearrangement uses TRBV9 and TRBJ2-7, with D possibly being TRBD1 or TRBD2 (6 bases each). Germline V gives CDR1 SGDLS, CDR2 YYNGEE. The V end was cut by 6 bases, the J end by 0 bases, with 13 bases between. The CDR3 covers 14 residues. The CDR3 region is CASTRGRSSYEQYF. CDR3 DNA: TGTGCCAGCACTAGGGGGAGGAGCTCCTACGAGCAGTACTTC.

The chain couples TRBV7-2 to TRBJ2-2; the match to TRBD2 covers 13 bases. Germline assignment: CDR1 SGHTA and CDR2 FQGNSA. CDR3 length: 17 residues. With 1 base clipped from V and 4 bases from J, the junction kept 3 bases outside the gene matches. CDR3 amino acids: CASSLGLAGGLTGELFF. As DNA, the CDR3 is TGTGCCAGCAGCTTAGGACTAGCGGGGGGACTCACCGGGGAGCTGTTTTTT.

The chain has TRBV6-5 and TRBJ2-7; maybe TRBD1 (6 bases). V dropped 2 bases and J dropped 9 bases, with 17 bases sitting between them. The length of the CDR3 is 14 residues. Germline V gives CDR1 MNHEY, CDR2 SVGAGI. As DNA, the CDR3 is TGTGCCAGCAGTTACGCGGCCCGGGCGACAGGGCAGTACTTC. Translated, it gives CASSYAARATGQYF.

This chain joins TRBV19 and TRBJ1-1, with D hard to call. The V end lost 5 bases, the J end lost 0 bases, and 10 bases lay between the germline ends. From germline, CDR1 is LNHDA and CDR2 SQIVND (reference sequence). The CDR3 extends over 14 amino acids. The CDR3 is CASSDGKMNTEAFF. Written as DNA, the CDR3 is TGTGCCAGTAGTGATGGGAAGATGAACACTGAAGCTTTCTTT.

The chain carries TRBV19 and TRBJ1-1, with TRBD1 matching 8 bases. The CDR3 runs 14 residues. Germline V CDR1 and CDR2: LNHDA, SQIVND (reference sequence). Trimming took 5 bases from V and 4 from J; bases not matched to a gene: 6. The CDR3 bases are TGTGCCAGTAGTCCCAGGGGGCAGAGCACTGAAGCTTTCTTT. Its translation: CASSPRGQSTEAFF.

The chain recombines TRBV7-9 with TRBJ2-2; D uncertain. CDR3 length: 15 amino acids. In germline, CDR1 is SEHNR, CDR2 FQNEAQ (reference sequence). Trimming cost V 1 base and J 0 bases, with 6 bases left between them. CDR3 DNA sequence: TGTGCCAGCAGCTTAGGGTGGCCGAACACCGGGGAGCTGTTTTTT. It encodes CASSLGWPNTGELFF.

The CDR3 here is CASSLGRGRDTEAFF. The DNA of the CDR3 is TGTGCCAGCAGCTTGGGACGAGGCCGTGACACTGAAGCTTTCTTT. The chain uses TRBV5-4 and TRBJ1-1; no definite D call. Trimming stripped 0 bases from V and 3 bases from J, with 12 bases between. The germline V gene has CDR1 SGHNT and CDR2 YYREEE (reference sequence). The CDR3 extends over 15 amino acids.

This clone has a handful of counts. Its ends do not fully match the called genes, so a read error is possible. The chain couples TRBV10-3 to TRBJ1-3; D possibly corresponds to TRBD1 (5 bases). This CDR3 has 11 amino acids. CDR1 ENHRY and CDR2 SYGVKD come from the germline V gene. CDR3 residues: CAIPLLRTRRF. CDR3 in DNA: TGTGCCATCCCCTTATTACGGACAAGGAGATTT.

CDR3 region: CASGYRYNYGYTF. The CDR3 DNA follows: TGTGCTAGTGGTTACAGGTACAACTATGGCTACACCTTC. The J gene is TRBJ1-2, the V gene TRBV12-5; possibly TRBD1 for D (5 bases). The CDR3 is 13 residues long. Germline CDR1 LGHNT, CDR2 FRNRAP. The V gene lost 4 bases and the J gene lost 2 bases, with 8 bases spanning the gap.

V is TRBV10-1 and J is TRBJ2-7; 9 bases agree with TRBD1. This CDR3 comprises 14 residues. Germline lookup yields CDR1 WNHNN and CDR2 SYGVQD (reference sequence). The V gene end was trimmed by 6 bases and the J gene end by 6 bases; junction bases not matched to a gene: 9. This chain's CDR3 is CASSPTGGRGEQYF. DNA for the CDR3: TGCGCCAGCAGCCCGACAGGGGGTAGGGGCGAGCAGTACTTC.

This clone was seen once. V and J are TRBV28 and TRBJ2-5; possibly TRBD2 for D (7 bases). V gave up 6 bases and J gave up 5 bases, with 10 bases separating them. Per the germline V gene, CDR1 is MDHEN and CDR2 is SYDVKM. CDR3 size: 12 residues. DNA for the CDR3: TGTGCCAGCAGGGGAGGGGGGGAGACCCAGTACTTC. As protein: CASRGGGETQYF.

The genes are TRBV5-1 and TRBJ2-3; 10 positions agree with TRBD1. J gave up 5 bases and V 4 bases, and 10 bases lay outside the gene matches. Germline V gene lookup returns CDR1 SGHRS and CDR2 YFSETQ. The CDR3 has 16 amino acids. CDR3 DNA sequence: TGCGCCAGCAGCACCCGGGACAGGGGTTTAAAAGATACGCAGTATTTT. Translated, it gives CASSTRDRGLKDTQYF.

The chain links TRBV4-1 to TRBJ2-7; 9 positions agree with TRBD2. The CDR3 sequence is 15 residues long. With 0 bases clipped from V and 12 bases from J, the junction kept 12 bases outside the gene matches. Germline values: CDR1 MGHRA, CDR2 YSYEKL. In nucleotides, the CDR3 is TGCGCCAGCAGCCAAGATCGAGGGACTAGCCGCGGGCTGTACTTC. The encoded protein is CASSQDRGTSRGLYF.

This chain joins TRBV11-3 and TRBJ2-7; D may correspond to TRBD1 or TRBD2 (7 bases each). CDR1 and CDR2 from the germline V gene are SGHNT and YENEEA. With 8 bases removed from V and 2 bases from J, the gap between germline ends came to 16 bases. The CDR3 extends over 14 amino acids. In nucleotides, the CDR3 is TGTGCCAGCTCCCAGGGGGGGAAACCCTACGAGCAGTACTTC. It yields the protein CASSQGGKPYEQYF.

CDR3 loop: CASSVSGGYTGELFF. The CDR3, as DNA: TGTGCCAGCAGTGTCTCAGGGGGCTACACCGGGGAGCTGTTTTTT. The genes are TRBV2 and TRBJ2-2; TRBD1 aligns across 8 bases. Per germline, CDR1 SNHLY and CDR2 FYNNEI. The CDR3 is 15 residues long. The junction had 4 bases not matched to a gene; V was cut back by 4 bases and J by 3 bases.

The chain recombines TRBV6-6 with TRBJ1-1; D is possibly TRBD1 (5 bases). The CDR3 runs 14 residues. In germline, CDR1 is MNHNY, CDR2 SVGAGI (reference sequence). V lost 6 bases to trimming and J lost 1 base, with 12 bases between them. CDR3 sequence reads: CASRDDSTNTEAFF. In nucleotides, the CDR3 is TGTGCCAGCAGGGACGACAGTACGAACACTGAAGCTTTCTTT.

The V and J genes are TRBV4-1 and TRBJ1-6; D is ambiguous. This CDR3 contains 16 residues. V was pared by 3 bases and J by 0 bases, with 9 bases between. Germline V gene lookup returns CDR1 MGHRA and CDR2 YSYEKL. CDR3 sequence: CASSHTVSSYNSPLHF. The DNA of the CDR3 is TGCGCCAGCAGCCATACGGTGAGCTCCTATAATTCACCCCTCCACTTT.

This clone was counted a few times. The V call is TRBV7-8, the J call TRBJ2-7; TRBD1 agrees at 10 bases. Germline CDR1 and CDR2: SGHVS and FQNEAQ. V was clipped by 8 bases and J by 3 bases; unmatched bases: 16. There are 17 residues in the CDR3. CDR3 in amino acids: CASSLGGGTGALYEQYF. DNA of the CDR3: TGTGCCAGCTCACTAGGGGGCGGGACAGGGGCCCTCTACGAGCAGTACTTC.

This clone was picked up a small number of times. The chain uses TRBV9 and TRBJ2-1; TRBD2 aligns across 13 bases. The V and J ends lost 0 bases and 9 bases, in that order; junction bases with no gene match: 6. The CDR3 covers 16 residues. Germline values: CDR1 SGDLS, CDR2 YYNGEE. The CDR3 loop reads CASSVGPRTSGSEQFF. In DNA, the CDR3 is TGTGCCAGCAGCGTAGGTCCCCGGACTAGCGGGAGTGAGCAGTTCTTC.

The V and J genes are TRBV2 and TRBJ2-1, with a possible D match to TRBD2 (5 bases). Germline loops: CDR1 SNHLY, CDR2 FYNNEI. Deletions cut 5 bases from V and 2 bases from J, with 10 bases between. This CDR3 has 14 amino acids. The CDR3 DNA sequence: TGTGCCAGCAGTCGGCCGGGGACCTACAATGAGCAGTTCTTC. It is translated as CASSRPGTYNEQFF.

The chain recombines TRBV4-1 with TRBJ2-2; 9 positions match TRBD2. Germline CDR1 reads MGHRA; CDR2 reads YSYEKL. V lost 1 base to trimming and J lost 6 bases; unmatched junction nucleotides: 6. The CDR3 is 16 amino acids. CDR3 nucleotide sequence: TGCGCCAGCAGCCAAGCACGCGGGAGGGCCCCCGGGGAGCTGTTTTTT. Its translation: CASSQARGRAPGELFF.